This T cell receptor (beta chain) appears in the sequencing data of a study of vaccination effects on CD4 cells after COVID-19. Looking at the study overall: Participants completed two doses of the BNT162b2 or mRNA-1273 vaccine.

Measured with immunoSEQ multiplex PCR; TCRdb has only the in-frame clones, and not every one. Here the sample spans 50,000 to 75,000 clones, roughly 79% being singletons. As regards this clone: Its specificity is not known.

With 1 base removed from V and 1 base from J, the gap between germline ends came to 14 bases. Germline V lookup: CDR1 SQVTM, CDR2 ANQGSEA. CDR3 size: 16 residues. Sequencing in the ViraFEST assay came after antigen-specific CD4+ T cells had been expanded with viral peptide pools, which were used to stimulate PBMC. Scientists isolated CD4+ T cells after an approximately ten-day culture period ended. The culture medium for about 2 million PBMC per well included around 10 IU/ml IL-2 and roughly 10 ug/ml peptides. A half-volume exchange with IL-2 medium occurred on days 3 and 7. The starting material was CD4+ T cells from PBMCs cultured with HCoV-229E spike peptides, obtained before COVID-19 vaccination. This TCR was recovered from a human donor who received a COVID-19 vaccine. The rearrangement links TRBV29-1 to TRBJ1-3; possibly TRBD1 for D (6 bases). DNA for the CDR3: TGCAGCGTTGAAGGAGGGTGGGACACTTCTGGAAACACCATATATTTT. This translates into CSVEGGWDTSGNTIYF.